The 27 T cell receptor beta chains reported below all come from one sample, sequenced in a study of shared clonotypes between healthy human individuals (dated by TCRdb to 2019 to 2021). Library generation was performed with the immunoSEQ multiplex PCR assay. TCRdb provides this immuneACCESS table in a form limited to in-frame rearrangements. Some clones are lacking; in checked studies, under half of them reflect an unresolved V gene, and why the rest are absent is not known. In this sample the table shows 2,100,000 or so clones, 90% to 96% of which occur a single time. Approximately 0.13% of the sample goes to the ten largest clones. The sequenced sample consisted of naive CD4+ T cells sorted from blood. In light of the paper, this sample's cell subset or site label describes: CD45RA+ positively selected. The receptors derive from a man younger than 35 in good health.

CDR3 nucleotide sequence: TGTGCCAGCACTCTCGTGGATACGCAGTATTTT. Amino acid sequence: CASTLVDTQYF. The J gene is TRBJ2-3, the V gene TRBV2; unclear D gene. Trimming pared 7 bases from V and 6 bases from J, leaving 8 bases between. The CDR3 has 11 amino acids. Germline-derived CDR1 and CDR2 are SNHLY and FYNNEI.

V and J are TRBV6-1 and TRBJ1-2; D unresolved. The ends were cut back, 4 bases at V and 8 bases at J, with 14 bases in the middle. CDR3 size: 13 residues. From germline, CDR1 is MNHNS and CDR2 SASEGT. The CDR3 sequence is CASSATWNEGYTF. CDR3 in DNA: TGTGCCAGCAGTGCCACATGGAATGAGGGCTACACCTTC.

The chain has TRBV11-2 and TRBJ2-2, with D maybe TRBD2 (5 bases). Germline V gene data show CDR1 as SGHAT and CDR2 as FQNNGV. The CDR3 sequence is 15 residues long. V lost 5 bases and J 4 bases, leaving 14 bases between the germline ends. In nucleotides, the CDR3 is TGTGCCAGCAGCCACGGTGGAGGACGCACCGGGGAGCTGTTTTTT. As protein: CASSHGGGRTGELFF.

J is TRBJ2-3 and V is TRBV25-1; no clear D gene. This CDR3 region has 14 residues. The V and J ends lost 2 bases and 1 base respectively, with 7 bases between them. Germline assignment: CDR1 MGHDK and CDR2 SYGVNS. The CDR3 DNA reads as TGTGCCAGCAGTGAACGCCGACGCACAGATACGCAGTATTTT. Translating it yields CASSERRRTDTQYF.

The rearrangement links TRBV10-3 to TRBJ1-1, with D uncertain. Germline V gene lookup returns CDR1 ENHRY and CDR2 SYGVKD. The CDR3 is 14 residues long. The V and J ends lost 3 bases and 1 base respectively, with 9 bases between them. CDR3: CAISDVSGNTEAFF. The CDR3 nucleotides read TGTGCCATCAGTGATGTTAGTGGGAACACTGAAGCTTTCTTT.

This chain connects TRBV5-1 to TRBJ2-7; D could derive from TRBD1 or TRBD2 (5 bases each). The CDR3 sequence is 16 residues long. Germline CDR1 is SGHRS and CDR2 is YFSETQ. V lost 2 bases, J lost 5 bases, and 20 bases lay in between. CDR3 in amino acids: CASSFPQGNGGDEQYF. The DNA of the CDR3 is TGCGCCAGCAGCTTCCCCCAGGGAAATGGGGGTGACGAGCAGTACTTC.

For this clone: One end of the junction is discordant with germline, which a read error may explain. CDR3: CASARTGRAF. DNA for the CDR3: TGTGCCAGCGCCCGGACAGGCCGGGCCTTC. The V call is TRBV11-3, the J call TRBJ1-2; 7 bases map to TRBD1. The V gene's germline CDR1 is SGHNT and CDR2 YENEEA. CDR3 length: 10 amino acids.

This chain connects TRBV6-5 to TRBJ2-7, with 8 bases matching TRBD2. The CDR3 consists of 13 residues. V was clipped by 5 bases and J by 6 bases; unmatched bases: 6. Germline V CDR1 and CDR2: MNHEY, SVGAGI. The CDR3: CASSSGRKGEQYF. CDR3 bases: TGTGCCAGCAGTAGCGGGAGAAAGGGCGAGCAGTACTTC.

Of note for this clone: At the DNA level, this CDR3 is encoded by other sequences in the same sample as well. The gene calls are TRBV5-1 and TRBJ1-6; 7 bases are shared with TRBD1. The length of the CDR3 is 14 residues. Germline CDR1 and CDR2: SGHRS and YFSETQ. Unmatched junction bases numbered 2, after V lost 4 bases and J lost 4 bases. The CDR3 reads CASSLGQYNSPLHF. The CDR3 coding sequence is TGCGCCAGCAGCCTGGGACAGTATAATTCACCCCTCCACTTT.

The chain couples TRBV7-2 to TRBJ2-7; 11 bases line up with TRBD2. There are 15 residues in the CDR3. Germline CDR1 and CDR2: SGHTA and FQGNSA. After removal of 1 base from V and 4 bases from J, the junction contained 3 bases not matched to a gene. CDR3 region: CASSLVLAGVYEQYF. CDR3 DNA sequence: TGTGCCAGCAGCTTAGTACTAGCGGGAGTTTACGAGCAGTACTTC. Based on the CDR3 plus reference TRBV7-2 and TRBJ2-7, the full variable domain is GAGVSQSPSNKVTEKGKDVELRCDPISGHTALYWYRQSLGQGLEFLIYFQGNSAPDKSGLPSDRFSAERTGGSVSTLTIQRTQQEDSAVYLCASSLVLAGVYEQYFGPGTRLTVT.

The chain employs TRBV27 and TRBJ1-1; 7 bases are shared with TRBD1. The germline V gene has CDR1 MNHEY and CDR2 SMNVEV (reference sequence). This CDR3 is built from 15 residues. Losses at the gene ends were 2 bases for V and 0 bases for J; bases not matched to a gene: 3. This chain's CDR3 is CASSLQGVMNTEAFF. The CDR3 DNA reads as TGTGCCAGCAGTTTACAGGGGGTTATGAACACTGAAGCTTTCTTT.

The V call is TRBV6-5, the J call TRBJ2-2; TRBD1 aligns across 8 bases. Germline V CDR1 and CDR2: MNHEY, SVGAGI. The CDR3 runs 13 residues. V trimming: 6 bases; J trimming: 7 bases; junction bases outside the gene matches: 4. The CDR3 coding sequence is TGTGCCAGCAGCAGGACAGGGATCGGGGAGCTGTTTTTT. The encoded protein is CASSRTGIGELFF.

V gene TRBV19 combines with J gene TRBJ1-1, with TRBD1 as a possible D gene (6 bases). CDR3 length equals 14 residues. V dropped 6 bases and J dropped 0 bases, with 11 bases sitting between them. The germline V gene has CDR1 LNHDA and CDR2 SQIVND (reference sequence). This chain's CDR3 is CASRTGHLNTEAFF. The CDR3 bases are TGTGCCAGTAGGACGGGACACCTGAACACTGAAGCTTTCTTT. Based on the CDR3 plus reference TRBV19 and TRBJ1-1, the full variable domain is DGGITQSPKYLFRKEGQNVTLSCEQNLNHDAMYWYRQDPGQGLRLIYYSQIVNDFQKGDIAEGYSVSREKKESFPLTVTSAQKNPTAFYLCASRTGHLNTEAFFGQGTRLTVV.

The rearrangement joins TRBV28 to TRBJ1-5; D is perhaps TRBD1 (5 bases). The V end lost 7 bases, the J end lost 3 bases, and 10 bases lay between the germline ends. The CDR3 runs 13 residues. Germline CDR1 is MDHEN and CDR2 is SYDVKM. CDR3 bases: TGTGCCAGCACGGACACCCTCAATCAGCCCCAGCATTTT. Translated: CASTDTLNQPQHF.

The rearrangement joins TRBV9 to TRBJ2-3; 11 bases line up with TRBD2. The germline gives CDR1 SGDLS, CDR2 YYNGEE. The J segment lost 5 bases and the V segment lost 0 bases, leaving 2 bases of the junction unmatched. This CDR3 is 15 amino acids long. The DNA of the CDR3 is TGTGCCAGCAGCGTAGTACTAGCGGGGGAAGATACGCAGTATTTT. It specifies CASSVVLAGEDTQYF.

The chain employs TRBV28 and TRBJ1-6; D might be TRBD1 (6 bases). Trimming stripped 6 bases from V and 3 bases from J, with 15 bases between. Germline assignment: CDR1 MDHEN and CDR2 SYDVKM. The CDR3 sequence is 16 residues long. The CDR3 DNA reads as TGTGCCAGCAGCCAAACAGGGACCCGCTATAATTCACCCCTCCACTTT. Amino acids: CASSQTGTRYNSPLHF.

This chain links TRBV7-3 with TRBJ2-1; D uncertain. Trimming took off 2 bases at V and 10 bases at J, with 18 bases between the two ends. This CDR3 has 15 amino acids. The germline V gene has CDR1 SGHTA and CDR2 FQGTGA. The CDR3 bases are TGTGCCAGCAGCTTAGGCCGCATCTCGCAGAGGGAGCAGTTCTTC. Translated, it gives CASSLGRISQREQFF.

The chain joins TRBV2 to TRBJ2-2; D is unresolved. V was trimmed by 4 bases and J by 1 base, leaving 10 bases between them. Germline CDR1 and CDR2: SNHLY and FYNNEI. The CDR3 covers 15 residues. The CDR3, as DNA: TGTGCCAGCAGTGTGTCTGACAAGAACACCGGGGAGCTGTTTTTT. Protein sequence: CASSVSDKNTGELFF.

This sequence joins TRBV5-1 and TRBJ1-1; the D is unclear. Trimming took off 0 bases at V and 1 base at J, with 13 bases between the two ends. The CDR3 runs 16 residues. Germline lookup yields CDR1 SGHRS and CDR2 YFSETQ. CDR3 in amino acids: CASSLDGMASNTEAFF. The CDR3 DNA is TGCGCCAGCAGCTTGGACGGGATGGCTTCGAACACTGAAGCTTTCTTT. Full variable domain (remainder filled in from reference TRBV5-1 and TRBJ1-1): KAGVTQTPRYLIKTRGQQVTLSCSPISGHRSVSWYQQTPGQGLQFLFEYFSETQRNKGNFPGRFSGRQFSNSRSEMNVSTLELGDSALYLCASSLDGMASNTEAFFGQGTRLTVV.

The CDR3 is CASSRTGANEKLFF. The CDR3, as DNA: TGCGCCAGCAGCAGGACAGGGGCTAATGAAAAACTGTTTTTT. This chain joins TRBV4-1 and TRBJ1-4; TRBD1 matches at 9 bases. Germline CDR1 and CDR2: MGHRA and YSYEKL. The V segment lost 5 bases and the J segment 3 bases; nucleotides outside the gene matches: 1. The CDR3 totals 14 residues.

This clone came up once. This chain links TRBV10-1 with TRBJ2-1; 10 bases align to TRBD2. The CDR3 extends over 17 amino acids. CDR1 is WNHNN and CDR2 is SYGVQD in the germline V gene (reference sequence). J lost 0 bases, V lost 10 bases, and 12 bases had no gene match. DNA for the CDR3: TGCGCCACCCCGGGACTAGCGAATTTTACCTCCTACAATGAGCAGTTCTTC. It yields the protein CATPGLANFTSYNEQFF.

The CDR3: CASSLVTRGGRNTIYF. In nucleotides, the CDR3 is TGTGCCAGCAGCTTGGTGACAAGGGGAGGGAGAAACACCATATATTTT. The V call is TRBV7-3, the J call TRBJ1-3; D is possibly TRBD1 (5 bases). Between the trimmed V and J ends, which lost 3 bases and 5 bases, there was a span of 17 bases. CDR1 is SGHTA, CDR2 FQGTGA, per germline. The CDR3 sequence is 16 residues long.

The chain uses TRBV28 and TRBJ1-6, with 7 bases fitting TRBD1. The germline V gene encodes CDR1 MDHEN and CDR2 SYDVKM. The CDR3 spans 15 residues. V trimming: 3 bases; J trimming: 12 bases; junction bases outside the gene matches: 11. The CDR3 DNA is TGTGCCAGCAGTTTGGCCGGGACAGCGGGGTTACCCCTCCACTTT. It encodes CASSLAGTAGLPLHF.

Comment on this clone: At the DNA level, this CDR3 is encoded by other sequences in the same sample as well. The rearrangement joins TRBV6-6 to TRBJ2-7; TRBD2 agrees at 11 bases. CDR3 length: 15 amino acids. The trim removed 4 bases at V and 0 bases at J, leaving 2 bases unmatched. CDR1 and CDR2 (germline): MNHNY, SVGAGI (reference sequence). The chain's CDR3 is CASSSTSGSSYEQYF. CDR3 in DNA: TGTGCCAGCAGTTCTACTAGCGGGAGCTCCTACGAGCAGTACTTC.

The genes are TRBV6-1 and TRBJ1-4; no reliable D call. The V end lost 1 base, the J end lost 8 bases, and 14 bases lay between the germline ends. Germline V lookup: CDR1 MNHNS, CDR2 SASEGT. The CDR3 extends over 15 amino acids. The CDR3, as DNA: TGTGCCAGCAGTGAAGGGCCTCTCCTGGGGGAAAAACTGTTTTTT. Translation gives CASSEGPLLGEKLFF.

This clone came up once. The chain carries TRBV18 and TRBJ2-2; TRBD1 matches at 7 bases. The germline CDR1 and CDR2 sequences are KGHSH and LQKENI. The length of the CDR3 is 14 residues. Trimming removed 8 bases from V and 4 bases from J; junction bases left unmatched: 7. Here the CDR3 DNA reads TGTGCCAGCCATGACAGGGCCGGCACCGGGGAGCTGTTTTTT. Translating gives CASHDRAGTGELFF.

As concerns this clone: Other DNA sequences in the sample encode the same CDR3. The chain joins TRBV30 to TRBJ2-3; D is ambiguous. CDR1 and CDR2 (germline): GTSNPN, SVGIG (reference sequence). Trimming removed 0 bases at V and 5 bases at J, with 3 bases between. The CDR3 has 11 amino acids. The CDR3 nucleotides read TGTGCCTGGAGTGTTGGAGATACGCAGTATTTT. This translates into CAWSVGDTQYF.